One and the same sample provided the 3 T cell receptor beta chains below, sequenced in a study of molecular identifiers for immune sequencing clone quantification. TCRdb re-called the PCR reads through MiXCR, storing one row per CDR3 protein. Here the sample spans approximately 670,000 distinct CDR3 sequences, around 20% being singletons. The sequenced sample consisted of naive CD8+ T cells from blood, with Jurkat cell RNA spiked in. As for subset: FACS-sorted CD8+CD4-CCR7+CD45RA+ naive T cells. These receptors were collected from a human donor in good health. Some libraries in this study had Jurkat cell RNA spiked in.

This clonotype was observed at least ten times. The rearrangement uses TRBV7-9 and TRBJ1-1; 9 bases match TRBD1. J gave up 6 bases and V 4 bases, and 6 bases lay outside the gene matches. Germline V gene data show CDR1 as SEHNR and CDR2 as FQNEAQ (reference sequence). This CDR3 has 14 amino acids. The CDR3 loop reads CASSSWTGAAEAFF. In DNA form, the CDR3 reads TGTGCCAGCAGCTCCTGGACAGGGGCCGCTGAAGCTTTCTTT.

This clonotype showed up just once. A much larger clone differs by one base, so this may be a read error. The chain joins TRBV12-3 or TRBV12-4 to TRBJ1-5; 7 bases match TRBD1. The length of the CDR3 is 12 residues. V gave up 8 bases and J gave up 5 bases; unmatched junction bases: 3. The CDR3 protein is CASEGADQPQHF. The CDR3 coding sequence is TGTGCCAGCGAGGGGGCGGATCAGCCCCAGCATTTT.

Concerning this clonotype itself: One end of the junction varies from germline; a read error may be responsible. The rearrangement joins TRBV5-3 to TRBJ2-4, with 8 bases identical to TRBD1. TRBV5-3 is an open reading frame whose function is uncertain. The CDR3 is 14 residues long. CDR3 region: CASSWTGTKNIQYF. The CDR3 nucleotides are TGTGCCAGCAGCTGGACAGGGACCAAAAACATTCAGTACTTC.